The TCR beta chain described here comes from a study of T cells after yellow fever vaccination. In the case of this clonotype: Its specificity is unknown.

Trimming cost V 3 bases and J 9 bases; bases outside gene matches: 4. This CDR3 spans 13 amino acids. Study-level results: Overall, a small share of clonotypes was seen in both CD4 and CD8 compartments.

As TCR cDNA was made by 5'RACE template switching, a universal primer site and UMIs were added. TCRdb re-called the 5' RACE reads through MiXCR, storing one row per CDR3 protein. The table lists 250,000 or so distinct CDR3 sequences, 6.5% to 7.5% of them singletons, with approximately 1% in the top ten. Here the sequenced sample was CD4+ T cells sorted from PBMCs, taken on the day of the yellow fever booster vaccination. The clonotype was recovered from a man aged 30 to 45 who received the YFV17D yellow fever vaccine. The J gene is TRBJ2-1, the V gene TRBV12-3 or TRBV12-4; 8 bases map to TRBD2. CDR3 sequence: CASSLSGGIEQFF. For the CDR3, the DNA is TGTGCCAGCAGTTTGTCGGGGGGGATTGAGCAGTTCTTC.